These T cell receptor beta chains were read from a single sample in a study of shared clonotypes between healthy human individuals. Assay: immunoSEQ multiplex PCR; the TCRdb copy retains only in-frame clones and omits some. Of 750,000 to 1,000,000 clones in the sample, about 92% were seen once. Sequenced material: naive CD8+ T cells sorted from blood. These receptors all come from a man aged 25-45 years in good health. Both conserved end residues are part of each CDR3. Each record gives: clone size, V gene, D gene, J gene, CDR3 protein, CDR3 DNA. D genes are given only for firm matches. A row's size may be missing; if present it is once, few, many or a size class.

-	TRBV4-1	-	TRBJ2-1	CASSQEAGGREGYNEQFF	TGCGCCAGCAGCCAAGAGGCCGGGGGCCGCGAAGGGTACAATGAGCAGTTCTTC
-	TRBV7-6	TRBD1	TRBJ2-1	CASSFRDRGGQFF	TGTGCCAGCAGTTTCCGGGACAGGGGAGGGCAGTTCTTC
-	TRBV27	-	TRBJ2-7	CASSLARTYEQYF	TGTGCCAGCAGTTTAGCGAGAACCTACGAGCAGTACTTC
-	TRBV7-8	-	TRBJ1-2	CASSLAGRAVNYGYTF	TGTGCCAGCAGCTTAGCTGGCAGGGCTGTTAACTATGGCTACACCTTC
-	TRBV19	TRBD1	TRBJ2-7	CASSIASGTGFYEQYF	TGTGCCAGTAGTATAGCCTCCGGGACAGGGTTCTACGAGCAGTACTTC
-	TRBV11-3	TRBD2	TRBJ2-5	CASSLGTSGGQETQYF	TGTGCCAGCAGCTTAGGGACTAGCGGAGGGCAAGAGACCCAGTACTTC
-	TRBV5-1	TRBD1	TRBJ2-3	CASSFVRLGTGGPTTDTQYF	TGCGCCAGCAGCTTCGTAAGACTTGGGACAGGGGGCCCAACCACAGATACGCAGTATTTT
-	TRBV7-9	-	TRBJ2-1	CASTHGGVGQFF	TGTGCCAGCACCCATGGGGGCGTTGGGCAGTTCTTC
-	TRBV29-1	TRBD1	TRBJ1-4	CSVEGDPGQEDEKLFF	TGCAGCGTTGAAGGGGATCCGGGACAGGAAGATGAAAAACTGTTTTTT
-	TRBV4-1	-	TRBJ2-2	CASSPYIGGAGELFF	TGCGCCAGCAGCCCTTATATAGGGGGTGCCGGGGAGCTGTTTTTT
-	TRBV9	-	TRBJ2-2	CASSVLAAGLGTGELFF	TGTGCCAGCAGCGTCTTAGCCGCAGGGTTAGGGACCGGGGAGCTGTTTTTT
once	TRBV2	-	TRBJ2-7	CASFTVENRRQYF	TGTGCCAGCTTCACGGTAGAAAATCGGAGGCAGTACTTC
-	TRBV7-9	TRBD2	TRBJ2-7	CASSSGYTYEQYF	TGTGCCAGCAGTAGCGGGTATACCTACGAGCAGTACTTC
-	TRBV6-5	TRBD2	TRBJ2-1	CASSYSAGGSYNEQFF	TGTGCCAGCAGTTACTCCGCGGGAGGATCCTACAATGAGCAGTTCTTC
-	TRBV10-1	-	TRBJ2-1	CASSRDGYNEQFF	TGCGCCAGCAGCCGGGACGGATACAATGAGCAGTTCTTC
-	TRBV6-5	-	TRBJ2-7	CASSPDLYEQYF	TGTGCCAGCAGTCCGGACCTCTACGAGCAGTACTTC
-	TRBV19	TRBD2	TRBJ2-7	CASSPGLALHEQYF	TGTGCCAGTAGTCCGGGACTAGCGCTCCACGAGCAGTACTTC
-	TRBV9	TRBD1	TRBJ1-1	CASSGRTGGDWDTEAFF	TGTGCCAGCAGCGGTCGGACAGGGGGCGATTGGGACACTGAAGCTTTCTTT
-	TRBV2	-	TRBJ2-7	CASSEAIGRTYEQYF	TGTGCCAGCAGTGAAGCCATCGGCAGAACCTACGAGCAGTACTTC
-	TRBV6-4	TRBD2	TRBJ2-1	CASSLLAGVGEQFF	TGTGCCAGCAGTCTCCTAGCGGGAGTAGGTGAGCAGTTCTTC
-	TRBV28	TRBD1	TRBJ2-5	CASRGTGGALETQYF	TGTGCCAGCAGGGGGACAGGGGGCGCATTAGAGACCCAGTACTTC
-	TRBV15	-	TRBJ2-5	CATSTPGAGEETQYF	TGTGCCACCAGCACCCCAGGGGCGGGAGAAGAGACCCAGTACTTC
-	TRBV7-9	-	TRBJ2-3	CASSYAGLTDTQYF	TGTGCCAGCAGCTATGCGGGGCTCACAGATACGCAGTATTTT
-	TRBV11-3	TRBD2	TRBJ2-1	CASRGGSDNEQFF	TGTGCCAGCAGGGGCGGGAGTGACAATGAGCAGTTCTTC
-	TRBV7-9	-	TRBJ2-5	CASSFLQITKETQYF	TGTGCCAGCAGCTTTTTACAGATAACCAAAGAGACCCAGTACTTC
few	TRBV28	-	TRBJ2-7	CATTPRDSTYEQYF	TGTGCCACCACTCCCCGGGACTCAACCTACGAGCAGTACTTC
-	TRBV4-1	TRBD1	TRBJ1-5	CASSLTNTGTGVDYSNQPQHF	TGCGCCAGCAGTCTTACCAACACCGGGACAGGGGTAGATTATAGCAATCAGCCCCAGCATTTT
-	TRBV2	TRBD1	TRBJ2-3	CASSELIPEGAKSKSTDTQYF	TGTGCCAGCAGCGAGTTGATACCTGAGGGGGCTAAAAGTAAAAGCACAGATACGCAGTATTTT
-	TRBV27	TRBD1	TRBJ2-7	CASRPGQGPLTLGEQYF	TGTGCCAGCAGGCCGGGACAGGGCCCCCTTACCCTAGGGGAGCAGTACTTC
-	TRBV27	TRBD1	TRBJ2-7	CASRQQGFPYEQYF	TGTGCCAGCAGGCAACAGGGGTTCCCCTACGAGCAGTACTTC
-	TRBV29-1	TRBD1	TRBJ2-3	CSVEGKVRGRRDTQYF	TGCAGCGTTGAAGGAAAAGTAAGGGGGCGCCGGGATACGCAGTATTTT
-	TRBV27	-	TRBJ2-1	CATTAGSYNEQFF	TGTGCCACCACGGCGGGCAGCTACAATGAGCAGTTCTTC
-	TRBV29-1	-	TRBJ2-7	CSVRTVASYEQYF	TGCAGCGTGAGAACAGTCGCCTCCTACGAGCAGTACTTC
-	TRBV2	TRBD2	TRBJ2-1	CASIVEREHPEQFF	TGTGCCAGCATAGTGGAGCGGGAGCATCCTGAGCAGTTCTTC
-	TRBV28	-	TRBJ1-4	CASSLYVGQINEKLFF	TGTGCCAGCAGTTTATACGTGGGGCAGATAAATGAAAAACTGTTTTTT
once	TRBV7-9	-	TRBJ2-7	CASSHTPYEQYF	TGTGCCAGCAGCCATACGCCCTACGAGCAGTACTTC
-	TRBV6-5	-	TRBJ2-1	CASSSTLDSLNEQFF	TGTGCCAGCAGTTCTACTCTCGACAGCCTCAATGAGCAGTTCTTC
-	TRBV30	TRBD2	TRBJ2-7	CAWGAGLSYEQYF	TGTGCCTGGGGAGCGGGACTCTCCTACGAGCAGTACTTC
-	TRBV4-1	-	TRBJ2-7	CASSQAPGGAGSYEQYF	TGCGCCAGCAGCCAGGCCCCCGGCGGGGCGGGGTCCTACGAGCAGTACTTC
-	TRBV7-9	TRBD1	TRBJ2-7	CASSPQTGEAYEQYF	TGTGCCAGCAGCCCCCAGACAGGGGAGGCCTACGAGCAGTACTTC
-	TRBV29-1	TRBD1	TRBJ1-1	CSALTGGNTEAFF	TGCAGCGCCTTGACAGGGGGGAACACTGAAGCTTTCTTT
once	TRBV27	TRBD1	TRBJ1-1	CASSQDRASFEAFF	TGTGCCAGCAGCCAGGACAGGGCGAGTTTTGAAGCTTTCTTT
-	TRBV29-1	TRBD1	TRBJ2-6	CSVDTGAGANVLTF	TGCAGCGTTGATACAGGGGCTGGGGCCAACGTCCTGACTTTC
-	TRBV14	-	TRBJ2-1	CASSPFRNNEQFF	TGTGCCAGCAGCCCGTTTAGAAACAATGAGCAGTTCTTC
-	TRBV2	TRBD2	TRBJ2-7	CASSEGTSGSHEQYF	TGTGCCAGCAGTGAAGGGACTAGCGGGAGCCACGAGCAGTACTTC
-	TRBV27	-	TRBJ2-3	CASSPTGMSTDTQYF	TGTGCCAGCAGCCCCACCGGGATGAGCACAGATACGCAGTATTTT
-	TRBV9	-	TRBJ2-2	CASSPPLGGELFF	TGTGCCAGCAGCCCTCCGCTGGGGGGGGAGCTGTTTTTT
-	TRBV7-9	-	TRBJ2-2	CASSLSTGELFF	TGTGCCAGCAGCTTAAGTACCGGGGAGCTGTTTTTT
-	TRBV15	-	TRBJ2-5	CATRIGSQETQYF	TGTGCCACCAGAATAGGGTCTCAAGAGACCCAGTACTTC
-	TRBV7-9	TRBD2	TRBJ2-1	CASSLAGAGGPNEQFF	TGTGCCAGCAGCTTAGCGGGAGCGGGAGGTCCCAATGAGCAGTTCTTC
-	TRBV6-4	-	TRBJ2-7	CASSVRVSYEQYF	TGTGCCAGCAGTGTTCGGGTCTCCTACGAGCAGTACTTC
once	TRBV27	TRBD2	TRBJ2-1	CASSLTGTSRNNEQFF	TGTGCCAGCAGTTTAACCGGGACTAGCCGAAACAATGAGCAGTTCTTC
few	TRBV10-3	-	TRBJ1-2	CAIGRASYGYTF	TGTGCCATCGGAAGGGCTTCCTATGGCTACACCTTC
-	TRBV5-4	-	TRBJ2-3	CASSTAGGGSTDTQYF	TGTGCCAGCAGCACCGCCGGCGGAGGAAGCACAGATACGCAGTATTTT
-	TRBV28	TRBD1	TRBJ2-5	CASSAPDRRQETQYF	TGTGCCAGCAGTGCCCCGGACAGGCGCCAAGAGACCCAGTACTTC
-	TRBV11-2	-	TRBJ2-6	CASSPPTAGVFSGANVLTF	TGTGCCAGCAGCCCCCCCACGGCAGGAGTTTTCTCTGGGGCCAACGTCCTGACTTTC
-	TRBV9	-	TRBJ2-3	CASKGASADTQYF	TGTGCCAGCAAAGGGGCGTCCGCAGATACGCAGTATTTT